This T cell receptor (beta chain) is drawn from a study of a mutant IDH1 vaccine in newly diagnosed glioma. Study-level background: Treated patients had a mean age of approximately 40 years and a roughly 62% male, around 40% female split. General observations from the study: Changes in the top peripheral T cell clonotypes seemingly had no bearing on pseudoprogression.

Using immunoSEQ multiplex PCR, the repertoire was profiled, and TCRdb retains in-frame clones only, with some absent. The profile shows 75,000 to 80,000 clones, more than 70% of them singletons. After removal of 5 bases from V and 6 bases from J, the junction contained 10 bases not matched to a gene. CDR1 and CDR2 (germline): SEHNR, FQNEAQ (reference sequence). This CDR3 contains 14 residues. As for this clone: The antigen is unknown.

Stated time point: week 23, last vaccination. One vaccine dose held 300 ug of mutant IDH1 20-mer peptide and came with topical imiquimod. The rearrangement links TRBV7-9 to TRBJ2-7, with TRBD1 matching over 7 bases. This receptor was obtained from a woman aged 50 to 60 with glioma. The sequenced sample was PBMCs, obtained from a glioma patient whose treatment included an IDH1 peptide vaccine. This CDR3 is CASSTQGVKFEQYF. The CDR3 nucleotides read TGTGCCAGCAGCACGCAGGGGGTGAAGTTCGAGCAGTACTTC.